These 27 T cell receptor beta chains were sequenced from one sample in a study of early T cells in non-severe SARS-CoV-2 infection (dated by TCRdb to 2020 to 2023). The library came from 5' RACE. The data were produced on a NextSeq 500. Using fastp trimming at Q25 and MiXCR clonotype assembly, TCRdb reanalyzed the public sequencing data and kept in-frame beta chains. Entries that share a CDR3 protein sequence are merged under the most common genes and DNA. Across this sample there are some 45,000 distinct CDR3 sequences, with under 9.5% seen only once. The biggest ten clones account for 8% to 9.5% of the sample. Sequencing input: whole blood. The receptor set was obtained from an adult who was a healthcare worker with PCR-confirmed SARS-CoV-2 infection or an uninfected control (not recorded which).

This clonotype showed up many times. V usage is TRBV18 and J usage is TRBJ2-1; maybe TRBD1 (6 bases). The CDR3 runs 14 residues. Trimming left V 1 base short and J 7 bases short, with 11 bases between. CDR1 KGHSH and CDR2 LQKENI come from the germline V gene. The CDR3: CASSPLSGVNEQFF. CDR3 bases: TGTGCCAGCTCACCACTCTCAGGGGTTAATGAGCAGTTCTTC.

The table lists this clonotype with many counts. V gene TRBV28 combines with J gene TRBJ1-2, with D possibly matching TRBD1 (5 bases). V lost 5 bases and J lost 4, with 14 bases in between. This CDR3 has 14 residues. The germline gives CDR1 MDHEN, CDR2 SYDVKM. The DNA for the CDR3 is TGTGCCAGCAGTAGAGAGGGGTCCTCCTATGGCTACACCTTC. Translation gives CASSREGSSYGYTF.

Many counts were recorded for this clonotype. The chain is built from TRBV4-1 and TRBJ1-1; 7 nucleotides line up with TRBD1. The V segment lost 0 bases and the J segment 7 bases; nucleotides outside the gene matches: 5. The CDR3 loop spans 14 amino acids. Germline V CDR1 and CDR2: MGHRA, YSYEKL. The CDR3 loop is CASSQDPRGVEAFF. As DNA, the CDR3 is TGCGCCAGCAGCCAAGACCCCAGGGGGGTTGAAGCTTTCTTT.

The table lists this clonotype with a few counts. The V and J genes are TRBV19 and TRBJ2-7, with a weak D call TRBD1 (6 bases). CDR3 length: 13 amino acids. Per the germline V gene, CDR1 is LNHDA and CDR2 is SQIVND (reference sequence). The ends were cut back, 4 bases at V and 6 bases at J, with 13 bases in the middle. The CDR3 region has the DNA TGTGCCAGTAGTACCATGACAGGTCTCGAGCAGTACTTC. This encodes CASSTMTGLEQYF.

At least ten counts were recorded for this clonotype. The chain joins TRBV3-1 to TRBJ2-3; D might be TRBD1 (5 bases). V was shortened by 0 bases and J by 3 bases, with 10 bases between the two germline ends. This CDR3 region has 15 residues. Germline V gene sequence: CDR1 LGHDT, CDR2 YNNKEL (reference sequence). CDR3 in DNA: TGTGCCAGCAGCCAAGAAAGGGGTTTTACAGATACGCAGTATTTT. Translating gives CASSQERGFTDTQYF.

J is TRBJ2-1 and V is TRBV5-1; D perhaps matches TRBD2 (6 bases). From germline, CDR1 is SGHRS and CDR2 YFSETQ. This CDR3 comprises 14 residues. Trimming stripped 6 bases from V and 2 bases from J, with 12 bases between. The CDR3 loop reads CASTRSGTYNEQFF. The DNA for the CDR3 is TGCGCCAGCACCCGTAGCGGAACCTACAATGAGCAGTTCTTC.

This chain uses TRBV4-2 with TRBJ2-5, with D hard to call. CDR3 length: 14 residues. Germline values: CDR1 LGHNA, CDR2 YNFKEQ. V was shortened by 5 bases and J by 3 bases, with 13 bases between the two germline ends. In nucleotides, the CDR3 is TGTGCCAGCAGCAGCAGGACCAATGAAGAGACCCAGTACTTC. Protein sequence: CASSSRTNEETQYF.

Note on this clonotype: At one end, the junction sequence differs from germline, possibly due to a read error. The chain couples TRBV7-2 to TRBJ2-3; TRBD2 aligns across 15 bases. The CDR3 spans 18 residues. The germline gives CDR1 SGHTA, CDR2 FQGNSA. The CDR3 nucleotides read TGTGTCAGCAGCCGACTACCGGGACTAGCGGGGGGTAGTGGTACGCAGTATTTT. It codes for CVSSRLPGLAGGSGTQYF.

V usage is TRBV5-1 and J usage is TRBJ1-6; D gene unclear. Germline V lookup: CDR1 SGHRS, CDR2 YFSETQ. The CDR3 extends over 13 amino acids. With 1 base removed from V and 6 bases from J, the gap between germline ends came to 5 bases. The CDR3 coding sequence is TGCGCCAGCAGCTTGCAGGCTAATTCACCCCTCCACTTT. It codes for CASSLQANSPLHF.

The chain uses TRBV4-3 and TRBJ2-2; 9 bases fit TRBD1. CDR1 and CDR2 (germline): LGHNA, YSLEER. V lost 7 bases, J lost 3 bases, and 9 bases stayed unmatched. This CDR3 region has 16 residues. The CDR3 DNA follows: TGCGCCAGCACCCGTGGGACAGGGACCTACACCGGGGAGCTGTTTTTT. The encoded protein is CASTRGTGTYTGELFF.

This clonotype was observed many times. This chain connects TRBV28 to TRBJ2-3; the D gene is possibly TRBD2 (5 bases). Trimming cost V 5 bases and J 2 bases, with 17 bases left between them. The CDR3 length is 16 residues. The germline CDR1 and CDR2 sequences are MDHEN and SYDVKM. The CDR3 sequence: CASSPTLDWNTDTQYF. CDR3 nucleotides: TGTGCCAGCAGTCCTACACTGGACTGGAACACAGATACGCAGTATTTT. Filled out from reference TRBV28 and TRBJ2-3, the complete variable domain reads DVKVTQSSRYLVKRTGEKVFLECVQDMDHENMFWYRQDPGLGLRLIYFSYDVKMKEKGDIPEGYSVSREKKERFSLILESASTNQTSMYLCASSPTLDWNTDTQYFGPGTRLTVL.

Ten or more counts support this clonotype. The chain links TRBV7-9 to TRBJ2-5; 10 positions agree with TRBD1. The V and J ends lost 5 bases and 2 bases, in that order; junction bases with no gene match: 17. Germline assignment: CDR1 SEHNR and CDR2 FQNEAQ (reference sequence). This CDR3 has 19 amino acids. The CDR3 bases are TGTGCCAGCAGCCGGTTTGTCGGGACAGGGGTCACATTTCAAGAGACCCAGTACTTC. This translates into CASSRFVGTGVTFQETQYF.

This clonotype was detected only a few times. The chain recombines TRBV6-5 with TRBJ2-2; D might be TRBD1 or TRBD2, each matching 5 bases. This CDR3 spans 18 amino acids. V lost 6 bases, J lost 1 base, and 21 bases lay in between. Germline CDR1 and CDR2: MNHEY and SVGAGI. The CDR3 sequence: CASSRLRIGTENTGELFF. The CDR3 DNA is TGTGCCAGCAGCCGCCTCCGTATCGGGACGGAGAACACCGGGGAGCTGTTTTTT.

This clonotype was counted ten times or more. The chain uses TRBV5-4 and TRBJ2-7; no firm D call. The CDR3 covers 13 residues. Trimming stripped 4 bases from V and 0 bases from J, with 8 bases between. Looked up from germline, CDR1 is SGHNT and CDR2 is YYREEE (reference sequence). This chain's CDR3 is CASSLDRSYEQYF. CDR3 nucleotides: TGTGCCAGCAGCCTGGACCGCTCCTACGAGCAGTACTTC.

This clonotype has ten or more counts. The chain uses TRBV18 and TRBJ2-4, with D perhaps matching TRBD1 (6 bases). The CDR3 has 15 amino acids. The V gene lost 1 base and the J gene lost 6 bases, with 13 bases spanning the gap. Germline V gene lookup returns CDR1 KGHSH and CDR2 LQKENI. CDR3 sequence reads: CASSPRAGVGNIQYF. For the CDR3, the DNA is TGTGCCAGCTCACCACGAGCAGGGGTTGGAAACATTCAGTACTTC.

This clonotype has just a few counts. The CDR3, as DNA: TGCGCCAGCAGCGCCCAGGACAGGACGATCTACGAGCAGTACTTC. Amino acids: CASSAQDRTIYEQYF. This sequence joins TRBV5-1 and TRBJ2-7; TRBD1 matches at 7 bases. In germline, CDR1 is SGHRS, CDR2 YFSETQ. The CDR3 is made up of 15 amino acids. V lost 4 bases to trimming and J lost 3 bases; unmatched junction nucleotides: 10.

This chain links TRBV28 with TRBJ1-1; D is uncertain. The CDR3 totals 11 residues. V shed 4 bases and J shed 8 bases, with 8 bases lying between them. Germline V gene sequence: CDR1 MDHEN, CDR2 SYDVKM. The CDR3 region is CASSSRMEAFF. CDR3 coding DNA: TGTGCCAGCAGTTCCAGAATGGAAGCTTTCTTT.

Many counts were recorded for this clonotype. The genes are TRBV19 and TRBJ2-3; tentative D call: TRBD2 (5 bases). Between the trimmed V and J ends, which lost 2 bases and 2 bases, there was a span of 11 bases. The germline CDR1 and CDR2 sequences are LNHDA and SQIVND (reference sequence). This CDR3 spans 15 amino acids. DNA of the CDR3: TGTGCCAGTAGTATACTGAGCGGAGACACAGATACGCAGTATTTT. Translating gives CASSILSGDTDTQYF. Complete variable domain (other parts from reference TRBV19 and TRBJ2-3): DGGITQSPKYLFRKEGQNVTLSCEQNLNHDAMYWYRQDPGQGLRLIYYSQIVNDFQKGDIAEGYSVSREKKESFPLTVTSAQKNPTAFYLCASSILSGDTDTQYFGPGTRLTVL.

This clonotype was observed many times. CDR3 in amino acids: CASSLQGTGYQETQYF. For the CDR3, the DNA is TGCGCCAGCAGCTTGCAAGGGACAGGGTACCAAGAGACCCAGTACTTC. V usage is TRBV5-1 and J usage is TRBJ2-5, with 9 bases aligning to TRBD1. Per germline, CDR1 SGHRS and CDR2 YFSETQ. This CDR3 is 16 amino acids long. V lost 1 base, J lost 0 bases, and 4 bases stayed unmatched.

The table lists this clonotype with many counts. This chain uses TRBV24-1 with TRBJ2-7, with D tentatively TRBD1 (5 bases). Trimming cost V 6 bases and J 3 bases, with 11 bases left between them. The CDR3 runs to 13 residues. The germline CDR1 and CDR2 sequences are KGHDR and SFDVKD. CDR3 protein: CATSQGRDYEQYF. The CDR3 DNA follows: TGTGCCACCAGTCAGGGTAGGGACTACGAGCAGTACTTC.

This clonotype was seen ten or more times. The gene calls are TRBV29-1 and TRBJ1-4, with 9 nucleotides matching TRBD1. The CDR3 spans 14 residues. The germline gives CDR1 SQVTM, CDR2 ANQGSEA. V was clipped by 6 bases and J by 8 bases; unmatched bases: 10. This CDR3 reads CSVPPDRGDEKLFF. CDR3 coding DNA: TGCAGCGTCCCGCCGGACAGGGGAGACGAAAAACTGTTTTTT.

This clonotype was counted many times. V gene TRBV10-3 combines with J gene TRBJ1-2; no firm D call. V was pared by 2 bases and J by 4 bases, with 5 bases between. Germline V gene data show CDR1 as ENHRY and CDR2 as SYGVKD. The CDR3 has 12 amino acids. CDR3 region: CAISEGVYGYTF. The CDR3 DNA reads as TGTGCCATCAGTGAGGGGGTCTATGGCTACACCTTC.

There are many counts of this clonotype. The V and J genes are TRBV10-3 and TRBJ2-7; D is undetermined. The CDR3 loop spans 15 amino acids. In germline, CDR1 is ENHRY, CDR2 SYGVKD. V lost 2 bases, J lost 0 bases, and 11 bases lay in between. The CDR3 reads CAISELSRSSYEQYF. The CDR3, as DNA: TGTGCCATCAGTGAGCTCTCTCGCAGCTCCTACGAGCAGTACTTC.

V usage is TRBV27 and J usage is TRBJ2-1; D is unresolved. With 5 bases removed from V and 5 bases from J, the gap between germline ends came to 16 bases. The CDR3 is 15 amino acids. CDR1 and CDR2 (germline): MNHEY, SMNVEV (reference sequence). The CDR3 protein is CASSPTTPWDNEQFF. The CDR3 bases are TGTGCCAGCAGTCCCACTACCCCCTGGGACAATGAGCAGTTCTTC.

On this clonotype itself: A much larger clone is a single base away; this may be a read error. The missing conserved phenylalanine or tryptophan at the end of this CDR3 makes a read error likely. The J gene is TRBJ1-1, the V gene TRBV6-5, with D maybe TRBD1 (5 bases). CDR1 is MNHEY, CDR2 SVGAGI, per germline. V dropped 5 bases and J dropped 0 bases, with 13 bases sitting between them. CDR3 size: 15 residues. CDR3 in DNA: TGTGCCAGCAGTGCGGACAATACTTTGAACACTGAAGCTTTCTTA. Protein sequence: CASSADNTLNTEAFL.

This clonotype was counted ten times or more. In DNA form, the CDR3 reads TGTGCCAGCAGTTACTCCGGGACAGGGCTACTTCCCCAGTACTTC. Residues: CASSYSGTGLLPQYF. The V and J genes are TRBV6-5 and TRBJ2-5, with 9 bases lining up with TRBD1. V shed 0 bases, J shed 9 bases, and the junction held 8 bases outside the gene matches. This CDR3 is 15 amino acids long. The germline CDR1 and CDR2 sequences are MNHEY and SVGAGI.

In this sample, this clonotype turned up many times. This chain connects TRBV4-3 to TRBJ1-2; D may be TRBD1 (5 bases). Germline values: CDR1 LGHNA, CDR2 YSLEER. Trimming stripped 3 bases from V and 6 bases from J, with 23 bases between. This CDR3 has 17 residues. Written as DNA, the CDR3 is TGCGCCAGCAGCCATGACTTAGAGGGGCCCCTTCTGCATGGCTACACCTTC. Translating gives CASSHDLEGPLLHGYTF.